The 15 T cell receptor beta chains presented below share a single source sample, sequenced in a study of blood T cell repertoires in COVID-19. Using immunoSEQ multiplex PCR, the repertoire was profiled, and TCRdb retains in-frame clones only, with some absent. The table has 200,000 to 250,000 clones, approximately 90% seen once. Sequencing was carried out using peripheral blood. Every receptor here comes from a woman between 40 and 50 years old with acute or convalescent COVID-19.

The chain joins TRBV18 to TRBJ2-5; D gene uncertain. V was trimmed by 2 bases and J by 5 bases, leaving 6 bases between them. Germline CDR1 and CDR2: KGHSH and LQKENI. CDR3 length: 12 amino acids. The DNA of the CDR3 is TGTGCCAGCTCACCATCCCGGGAGACCCAGTACTTC. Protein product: CASSPSRETQYF.

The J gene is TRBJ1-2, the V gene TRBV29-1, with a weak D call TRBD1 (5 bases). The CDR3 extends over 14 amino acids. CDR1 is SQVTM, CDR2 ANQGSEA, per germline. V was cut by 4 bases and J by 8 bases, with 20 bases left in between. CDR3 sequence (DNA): TGCAGCGTTGTCCAGGGCGCCCTTCTTTCCGGCTACACCTTC. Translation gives CSVVQGALLSGYTF.

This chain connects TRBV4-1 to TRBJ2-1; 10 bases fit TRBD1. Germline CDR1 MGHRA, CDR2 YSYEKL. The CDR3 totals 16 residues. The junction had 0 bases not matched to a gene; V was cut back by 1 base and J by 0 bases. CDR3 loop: CASSQGTGGSYNEQFF. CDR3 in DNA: TGCGCCAGCAGCCAAGGGACAGGGGGCTCCTACAATGAGCAGTTCTTC.

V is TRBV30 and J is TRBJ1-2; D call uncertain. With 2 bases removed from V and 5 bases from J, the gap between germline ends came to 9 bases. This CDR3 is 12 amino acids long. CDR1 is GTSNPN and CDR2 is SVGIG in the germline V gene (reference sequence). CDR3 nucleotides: TGTGCCTGGAGTCGACGGGGATATGGCTACACCTTC. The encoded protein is CAWSRRGYGYTF.

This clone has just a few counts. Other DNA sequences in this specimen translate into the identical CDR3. The CDR3 protein is CASSTGQGKQYV. CDR3 sequence (DNA): TGTGCCAGCAGTACCGGACAGGGGAAGCAGTACGTC. The chain couples TRBV6-5 to TRBJ2-7; 9 nucleotides line up with TRBD1. This CDR3 is built from 12 residues. CDR1 is MNHEY, CDR2 SVGAGI, per germline. V gave up 5 bases and J gave up 8 bases; unmatched junction bases: 4.

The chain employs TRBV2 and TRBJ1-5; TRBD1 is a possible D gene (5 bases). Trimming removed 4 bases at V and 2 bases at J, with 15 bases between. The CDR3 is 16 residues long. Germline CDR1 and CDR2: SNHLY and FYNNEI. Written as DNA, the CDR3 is TGTGCCAGCAGTGGGGACTTCTTTGAAGGCAATCAGCCCCAGCATTTT. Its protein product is CASSGDFFEGNQPQHF.

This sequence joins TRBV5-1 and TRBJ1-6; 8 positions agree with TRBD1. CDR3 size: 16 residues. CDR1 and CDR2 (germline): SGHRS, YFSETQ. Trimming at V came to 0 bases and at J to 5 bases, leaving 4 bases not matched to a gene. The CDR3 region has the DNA TGCGCCAGCAGCTTGGCCGGGACAGGCGATAATTCACCCCTCCACTTT. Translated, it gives CASSLAGTGDNSPLHF.

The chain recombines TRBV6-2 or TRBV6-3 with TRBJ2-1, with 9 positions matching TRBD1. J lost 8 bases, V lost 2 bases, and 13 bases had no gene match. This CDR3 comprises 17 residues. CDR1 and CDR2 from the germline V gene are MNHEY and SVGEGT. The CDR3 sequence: CASSYDLRGTGTDEQFF. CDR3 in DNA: TGTGCCAGCAGTTACGATTTGCGGGGGACAGGGACCGATGAGCAGTTCTTC.

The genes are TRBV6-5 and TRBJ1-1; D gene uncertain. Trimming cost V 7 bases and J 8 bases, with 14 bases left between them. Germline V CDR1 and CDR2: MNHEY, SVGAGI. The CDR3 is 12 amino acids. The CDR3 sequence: CASTPSGEEAFF. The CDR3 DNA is TGTGCCAGCACCCCCAGTGGGGAGGAAGCTTTCTTT.

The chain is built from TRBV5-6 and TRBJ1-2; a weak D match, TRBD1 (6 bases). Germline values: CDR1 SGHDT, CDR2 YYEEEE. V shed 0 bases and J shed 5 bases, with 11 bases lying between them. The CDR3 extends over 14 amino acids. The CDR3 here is CASSLGRQVYGYTF. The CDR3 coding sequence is TGTGCCAGCAGCTTGGGACGACAGGTTTATGGCTACACCTTC.

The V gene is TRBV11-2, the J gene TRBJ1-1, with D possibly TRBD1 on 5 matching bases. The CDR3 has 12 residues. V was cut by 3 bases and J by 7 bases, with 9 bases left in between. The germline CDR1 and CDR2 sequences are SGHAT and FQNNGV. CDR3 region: CASSFPGGEAFF. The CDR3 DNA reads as TGTGCCAGCAGCTTCCCCGGGGGTGAAGCTTTCTTT.

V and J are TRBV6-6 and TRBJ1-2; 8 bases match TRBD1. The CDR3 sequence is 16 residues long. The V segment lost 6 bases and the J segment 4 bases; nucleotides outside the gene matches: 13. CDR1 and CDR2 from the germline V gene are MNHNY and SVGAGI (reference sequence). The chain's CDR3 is CASSLLAGQGTYGYTF. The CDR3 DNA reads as TGTGCCAGCAGCCTGCTAGCCGGACAGGGAACCTATGGCTACACCTTC.

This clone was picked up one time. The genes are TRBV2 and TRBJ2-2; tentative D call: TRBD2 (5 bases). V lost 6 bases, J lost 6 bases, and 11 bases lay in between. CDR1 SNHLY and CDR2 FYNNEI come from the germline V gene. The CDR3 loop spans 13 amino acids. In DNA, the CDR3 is TGTGCCAGCAGGGCAGGCGGGCCCGGGGAGCTGTTTTTT. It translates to CASRAGGPGELFF.

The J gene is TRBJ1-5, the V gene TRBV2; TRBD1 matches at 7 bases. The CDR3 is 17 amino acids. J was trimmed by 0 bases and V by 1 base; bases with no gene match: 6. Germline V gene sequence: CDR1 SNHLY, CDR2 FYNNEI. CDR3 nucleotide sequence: TGTGCCAGCAGTGAAGGGACAGGCAGGTATAGCAATCAGCCCCAGCATTTT. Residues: CASSEGTGRYSNQPQHF.

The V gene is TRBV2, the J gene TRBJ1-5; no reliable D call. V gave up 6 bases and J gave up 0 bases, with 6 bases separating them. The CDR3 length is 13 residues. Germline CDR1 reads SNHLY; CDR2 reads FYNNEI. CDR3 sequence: CASSRNSNQPQHF. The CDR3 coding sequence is TGTGCCAGCAGCAGGAATAGCAATCAGCCCCAGCATTTT.